The 25 T cell receptor beta chains below were found in one sample sequenced in a study of T cell clones after liver transplantation. Profiling relied on immunoSEQ multiplex PCR, and the TCRdb table lists in-frame clones only, not all of them. The top ten clones hold about 15% of a sample with 55,000 or so clones, over 70% of them seen once. The specimen comprised CD4+ T cells from blood, sampled before liver transplant. All receptors derive from a human donor who received a liver transplant.

V and J are TRBV7-9 and TRBJ2-4, with 10 bases fitting TRBD1. The CDR3 is made up of 17 amino acids. The V and J ends lost 5 bases and 0 bases, in that order; junction bases with no gene match: 7. Looked up from germline, CDR1 is SEHNR and CDR2 is FQNEAQ (reference sequence). The CDR3, as DNA: TGTGCCAGCAGCCCCGGGACAGGGGTGAGAGCCAAAAACATTCAGTACTTC. It yields the protein CASSPGTGVRAKNIQYF.

The chain uses TRBV2 and TRBJ2-5; 10 bases map to TRBD2. V was clipped by 6 bases and J by 5 bases; unmatched bases: 3. Germline values: CDR1 SNHLY, CDR2 FYNNEI. The CDR3 spans 13 residues. The CDR3 loop reads CASRNSGGETQYF. CDR3 bases: TGTGCCAGCAGAAATAGCGGGGGGGAGACCCAGTACTTC.

This clone occurred many times. The CDR3 loop is CASSLARGNTEAFF. The CDR3, as DNA: TGTGCCAGCAGCTTGGCTCGGGGGAACACTGAAGCTTTCTTT. V is TRBV5-4 and J is TRBJ1-1, with D unclear. The CDR3 runs to 14 residues. V was trimmed by 0 bases and J by 1 base, leaving 7 bases between them. Germline CDR1 and CDR2: SGHNT and YYREEE (reference sequence).

The table lists this clone with a few counts. The chain combines TRBV11-2 with TRBJ2-4; TRBD2 aligns across 8 bases. CDR3 length: 15 amino acids. Germline CDR1 SGHAT, CDR2 FQNNGV. The V and J ends lost 1 base and 7 bases, in that order; junction bases with no gene match: 6. This CDR3 is CASSLAGGWDNIQYF. The CDR3 region has the DNA TGTGCCAGCAGCTTAGCGGGGGGGTGGGATAACATTCAGTACTTC. Full variable domain (remainder filled in from reference TRBV11-2 and TRBJ2-4): EAGVAQSPRYKIIEKRQSVAFWCNPISGHATLYWYQQILGQGPKLLIQFQNNGVVDDSQLPKDRFSAERLKGVDSTLKIQPAKLEDSAVYLCASSLAGGWDNIQYFGAGTRLSVL.

The chain couples TRBV6-4 to TRBJ2-2; 8 bases align to TRBD2. There are 15 residues in the CDR3. The V gene's germline CDR1 is MRHNA and CDR2 SNTAGT. The V gene end was trimmed by 0 bases and the J gene end by 3 bases; junction bases not matched to a gene: 0. The chain's CDR3 is CASSDSAGDTGELFF. CDR3 nucleotide sequence: TGTGCCAGCAGTGACTCAGCGGGGGACACCGGGGAGCTGTTTTTT.

This chain joins TRBV5-8 and TRBJ1-2; possibly TRBD1 for D (5 bases). This CDR3 has 11 amino acids. Germline V lookup: CDR1 SGHTS, CDR2 YDEGEE. The V end was cut by 3 bases, the J end by 12 bases, with 12 bases between. Here the CDR3 reads CASSYRRGDTF. In DNA form, the CDR3 reads TGTGCCAGCAGCTACCGACGGGGGGACACCTTC.

This rearrangement joins TRBV4-2 to TRBJ2-7; 8 bases line up with TRBD2. V shed 4 bases and J 3 bases; nucleotides not matched to a gene: 14. CDR1 is LGHNA, CDR2 YNFKEQ, per germline. The CDR3 has 17 residues. The CDR3 bases are TGTGCCAGCAGCCCGCCGGAGGAGCGGGGGACCCTCTACGAGCAGTACTTC. Translation: CASSPPEERGTLYEQYF.

The chain's CDR3 is CASSPQGYRNEKLFF. The DNA of the CDR3 is TGTGCCAGTAGTCCCCAGGGTTACCGCAATGAAAAACTGTTTTTT. The rearrangement links TRBV19 to TRBJ1-4; weak D call: TRBD1 (5 bases). V gave up 5 bases and J gave up 5 bases, with 15 bases separating them. The CDR3 loop spans 15 amino acids. Germline V lookup: CDR1 LNHDA, CDR2 SQIVND (reference sequence). Based on the CDR3 plus reference TRBV19 and TRBJ1-4, the full variable domain is DGGITQSPKYLFRKEGQNVTLSCEQNLNHDAMYWYRQDPGQGLRLIYYSQIVNDFQKGDIAEGYSVSREKKESFPLTVTSAQKNPTAFYLCASSPQGYRNEKLFFGSGTQLSVL.

The chain employs TRBV6-5 and TRBJ2-7; 8 nucleotides agree with TRBD1. V dropped 8 bases and J dropped 6; count of bases not matched to a gene: 9. CDR3 length: 13 residues. Germline loops: CDR1 MNHEY, CDR2 SVGAGI. CDR3 in amino acids: CASWRQGLGEQYF. The CDR3 DNA follows: TGTGCCAGCTGGAGACAGGGGTTGGGCGAGCAGTACTTC.

The chain carries TRBV28 and TRBJ1-5; a weak D match, TRBD1 (5 bases). Trimming took off 5 bases at V and 0 bases at J, with 11 bases between the two ends. Germline CDR1 MDHEN, CDR2 SYDVKM. CDR3 length: 15 amino acids. This CDR3 reads CASSPWQGSNQPQHF. For the CDR3, the DNA is TGTGCCAGCAGTCCTTGGCAGGGTAGCAATCAGCCCCAGCATTTT.

This clone was seen just once. The rearrangement joins TRBV10-1 to TRBJ2-1; a possible D gene is TRBD1 (5 bases). CDR3 size: 13 residues. The V gene lost 6 bases and the J gene lost 5 bases, with 11 bases spanning the gap. CDR1 WNHNN and CDR2 SYGVQD come from the germline V gene (reference sequence). In DNA, the CDR3 is TGCGCCAGCAGCGTACAGGAGAACAATGAGCAGTTCTTC. This codes for CASSVQENNEQFF.

The V gene is TRBV4-2, the J gene TRBJ1-5, with 8 bases aligning to TRBD1. The CDR3 is 17 residues long. Germline V gene lookup returns CDR1 LGHNA and CDR2 YNFKEQ. V was clipped by 4 bases and J by 0 bases; unmatched bases: 8. The CDR3 DNA sequence: TGTGCCAGCAGCCTCCGAGGTGGACAGGGTAGCAATCAGCCCCAGCATTTT. Its translation is CASSLRGGQGSNQPQHF.

V gene TRBV18 combines with J gene TRBJ2-5, with D maybe TRBD2 (5 bases). CDR1 is KGHSH and CDR2 is LQKENI in the germline V gene. V was clipped by 0 bases and J by 1 base, with 6 bases between them. The CDR3 has 14 amino acids. The CDR3 DNA reads as TGTGCCAGCTCACCACCCGGGATCCAAGAGACCCAGTACTTC. Its protein is CASSPPGIQETQYF.

This clone was counted only a few times. The CDR3: CASSVGRGFGYEQYF. The CDR3 DNA is TGTGCCAGCAGCGTAGGAAGGGGTTTCGGGTACGAGCAGTACTTC. The chain couples TRBV9 to TRBJ2-7; tentatively, D is TRBD1 (5 bases). Germline CDR1 is SGDLS and CDR2 is YYNGEE. CDR3 length equals 15 residues. Between the trimmed V and J ends, which lost 0 bases and 4 bases, there was a span of 14 bases.

This clone occurred a few times. The junction shows a germline mismatch at one end, possibly a read error. The chain combines TRBV4-1 with TRBJ1-3; a possible D gene is TRBD1 (5 bases). CDR1 and CDR2 (germline): MGHRA, YSYEKL. The CDR3 sequence is 13 residues long. The CDR3 DNA is TGCGCCAGCAGCCACCTCACCCAAGGGACTCCCACCTTT. As protein: CASSHLTQGTPTF.

Ten or more counts support this clone. The CDR3 protein is CASSVEGQGYEKLFF. CDR3 DNA: TGTGCCAGCAGCGTAGAGGGACAGGGGTATGAAAAACTGTTTTTT. This rearrangement joins TRBV9 to TRBJ1-4, with 10 bases aligning to TRBD1. J lost 6 bases, V lost 0 bases, and 2 bases had no gene match. The CDR3 length is 15 residues. Germline V gene lookup returns CDR1 SGDLS and CDR2 YYNGEE.

The CDR3 loop is CASSHPNREEQYF. The CDR3 nucleotides read TGTGCCAGCAGCCACCCGAACAGGGAAGAGCAGTACTTC. The J gene is TRBJ2-7, the V gene TRBV28, with D perhaps matching TRBD1 (6 bases). The CDR3 is made up of 13 amino acids. The germline V and J ends were trimmed by 6 bases and 7 bases, with 16 bases remaining between them. Germline V lookup: CDR1 MDHEN, CDR2 SYDVKM.

This clone was seen a single time. This rearrangement joins TRBV28 to TRBJ2-7, with 9 bases aligning to TRBD1. The trim removed 5 bases at V and 0 bases at J, leaving 5 bases unmatched. From germline, CDR1 is MDHEN and CDR2 SYDVKM. The CDR3 contains 15 residues. Here the CDR3 DNA reads TGTGCCAGCAGTACACAGGGGGCGAGCTCCTACGAGCAGTACTTC. It is translated as CASSTQGASSYEQYF.

The rearrangement uses TRBV10-1 and TRBJ2-3, with 16 bases aligning to TRBD2. The CDR3 runs to 19 residues. Per the germline V gene, CDR1 is WNHNN and CDR2 is SYGVQD (reference sequence). Losses at the gene ends were 10 bases for V and 0 bases for J; bases not matched to a gene: 13. The CDR3 DNA reads as TGCGCCACACGAGTCCCGGGACTAGCGGGGGGGACTAGCACAGATACGCAGTATTTT. Translating it yields CATRVPGLAGGTSTDTQYF.

This sequence joins TRBV5-5 and TRBJ1-6; 7 bases are shared with TRBD1. The CDR3 is 16 amino acids. CDR1 and CDR2 from the germline V gene are SGHKS and YYEKEE (reference sequence). The V gene end was trimmed by 2 bases and the J gene end by 7 bases; junction bases not matched to a gene: 9. This CDR3 is CASSLHRDSRNSPLHF. Written as DNA, the CDR3 is TGTGCCAGCAGCTTACACCGGGACAGCAGAAATTCACCCCTCCACTTT.

The V gene is TRBV7-2, the J gene TRBJ1-1; perhaps TRBD1 as D (5 bases). The germline V gene encodes CDR1 SGHTA and CDR2 FQGNSA. CDR3 length: 15 residues. Trimming removed 5 bases from V and 7 bases from J, with 20 bases in between. The CDR3 sequence is CASSPRQGGLGEAFF. CDR3 DNA: TGTGCCAGCAGCCCCAGGCAGGGTGGATTGGGTGAAGCTTTCTTT.

The chain recombines TRBV5-1 with TRBJ2-1; 12 nucleotides align to TRBD1. The trim removed 3 bases at V and 5 bases at J, leaving 3 bases unmatched. This CDR3 is built from 15 residues. Germline-derived CDR1 and CDR2 are SGHRS and YFSETQ. The CDR3 DNA sequence: TGCGCCAGCAGCTCGGGACAGGGGGCCAACAATGAGCAGTTCTTC. Its protein product is CASSSGQGANNEQFF.

The chain links TRBV27 to TRBJ1-2; 7 nucleotides match TRBD1. Germline CDR1 and CDR2: MNHEY and SMNVEV (reference sequence). Unmatched junction bases numbered 1, after V lost 2 bases and J lost 4 bases. The CDR3 is made up of 13 amino acids. The chain's CDR3 is CASSLGTVYGYTF. The CDR3 DNA reads as TGTGCCAGCAGTTTAGGGACAGTCTATGGCTACACCTTC.

In this sample, this clone turned up a few times. The chain carries TRBV6-5 and TRBJ2-7, with 9 bases identical to TRBD2. CDR1 and CDR2 (germline): MNHEY, SVGAGI. V shed 7 bases, J shed 6 bases, and the junction held 10 bases outside the gene matches. The CDR3 covers 14 residues. This chain's CDR3 is CASTPGTSTSEQYF. In nucleotides, the CDR3 is TGTGCCAGCACCCCCGGGACTAGCACGAGCGAGCAGTACTTC.

This clone was seen only once. The V and J genes are TRBV5-1 and TRBJ1-2; 10 nucleotides line up with TRBD1. The CDR3 is 14 amino acids. V was pared by 0 bases and J by 8 bases, with 4 bases of the junction left unmatched. CDR1 and CDR2 (germline): SGHRS, YFSETQ. Here the CDR3 reads CASSLEGTGVGYTF. CDR3 DNA: TGCGCCAGCAGCTTGGAGGGGACAGGGGTGGGCTACACCTTC.